Listed here are 10 T cell receptor beta chains from one sample, sequenced in a study of human T cells and chemical hapten exposure. The time point was: patch test 1, 2 weeks after DPC sensitization. Sample treatment: therapeutic diphenylcyclopropenone sensitization with weekly scalp DPC. TCRdb reprocessed the RACE reads with MiXCR, giving one entry per CDR3 protein. Among tens of thousands of distinct CDR3 sequences listed, 10% were seen once. This specimen was whole blood, taken in connection with sensitization to the hapten diphenylcyclopropenone (DPC). Receptors originate from a man in his forties with alopecia areata. Some clones in this sample may be carry-over from other donors' samples.

This clonotype was recorded at least ten times. The V call is TRBV4-3, the J call TRBJ2-3; D remains ambiguous. Germline loops: CDR1 LGHNA, CDR2 YSLEER. This CDR3 comprises 15 residues. The V end lost 0 bases, the J end lost 1 base, and 8 bases lay between the germline ends. Here the CDR3 DNA reads TGCGCCAGCAGCCAAGATCGAGTCGGCACAGATACGCAGTATTTT. Its protein product is CASSQDRVGTDTQYF.

This clonotype was detected a few times. The CDR3 here is CASSMGTSGKNEQFF. The CDR3 region has the DNA TGTGCCAGCAGTATGGGGACTAGCGGAAAGAATGAGCAGTTCTTC. This chain uses TRBV28 with TRBJ2-1, with 11 bases that match TRBD2. The CDR3 runs to 15 residues. Germline V lookup: CDR1 MDHEN, CDR2 SYDVKM. The junction had 7 bases not matched to a gene; V was cut back by 5 bases and J by 7 bases. Variable domain in full (rest from reference TRBV28 and TRBJ2-1): DVKVTQSSRYLVKRTGEKVFLECVQDMDHENMFWYRQDPGLGLRLIYFSYDVKMKEKGDIPEGYSVSREKKERFSLILESASTNQTSMYLCASSMGTSGKNEQFFGPGTRLTVL.

This clonotype showed up just a few times. The chain combines TRBV7-9 with TRBJ2-7; D is uncertain. Germline CDR1 SEHNR, CDR2 FQNEAQ (reference sequence). The germline V and J ends were trimmed by 8 bases and 5 bases, with 19 bases remaining between them. The CDR3 has 14 residues. CDR3 in DNA: TGTGCCAGCGCCCCTCCGCGGAATTTGGACGAGCAGTACTTC. Its protein product is CASAPPRNLDEQYF. Full variable domain (missing parts from reference TRBV7-9 and TRBJ2-7): DTGVSQNPRHKITKRGQNVTFRCDPISEHNRLYWYRQTLGQGPEFLTYFQNEAQLEKSRLLSDRFSAERPKGSFSTLEIQRTEQGDSAMYLCASAPPRNLDEQYFGPGTRLTVT.

This clonotype showed up just a few times. The chain uses TRBV4-2 and TRBJ2-3; no reliable D call. The CDR3 runs to 16 residues. Trimming stripped 1 base from V and 0 bases from J, with 11 bases between. CDR1 is LGHNA and CDR2 is YNFKEQ in the germline V gene. CDR3 sequence: CASSQADGASTDTQYF. The DNA of the CDR3 is TGTGCCAGCAGCCAAGCCGACGGAGCTAGCACAGATACGCAGTATTTT.

This clonotype turned up a few times. The chain is built from TRBV19 and TRBJ2-1; 8 bases are shared with TRBD1. The CDR3 totals 13 residues. Germline-derived CDR1 and CDR2 are LNHDA and SQIVND (reference sequence). J was trimmed by 9 bases and V by 3 bases; bases with no gene match: 4. This chain's CDR3 is CASSIQGAGEQFF. The DNA for the CDR3 is TGTGCCAGTAGTATCCAGGGGGCGGGTGAGCAGTTCTTC.

This clonotype was observed a few times. This chain links TRBV6-5 with TRBJ2-5; 10 positions agree with TRBD1. V lost 9 bases to trimming and J lost 2 bases; unmatched junction nucleotides: 15. This CDR3 is 17 amino acids long. Per germline, CDR1 MNHEY and CDR2 SVGAGI. In nucleotides, the CDR3 is TGTGCCAGTGGGACAGGGGTCTCTAGCGGTTATCAAGAGACCCAGTACTTC. It translates to CASGTGVSSGYQETQYF.

This clonotype occurred a few times. V is TRBV3-1 and J is TRBJ2-7; weak D call: TRBD2 (6 bases). Germline-derived CDR1 and CDR2 are LGHDT and YNNKEL (reference sequence). The CDR3 covers 15 residues. Trimming took off 1 base at V and 3 bases at J, with 13 bases between the two ends. The CDR3 nucleotides are TGTGCCAGCAGCCAAGCCCTAGCGACCTTCTACGAGCAGTACTTC. Translated, it gives CASSQALATFYEQYF.

This clonotype was counted only a few times. The rearrangement joins TRBV28 to TRBJ2-1; 11 nucleotides line up with TRBD1. Germline V gives CDR1 MDHEN, CDR2 SYDVKM. V lost 6 bases, J lost 8 bases, and 3 bases stayed unmatched. The CDR3 covers 13 residues. The DNA of the CDR3 is TGTGCCAGCAGGGGGACAGGGGGTCATGAGCAGTTCTTC. It encodes CASRGTGGHEQFF.

The table lists this clonotype with a few counts. This chain connects TRBV20-1 to TRBJ1-1, with a weak D call TRBD1 (6 bases). The CDR3 has 9 residues. V was trimmed by 7 bases and J by 11 bases, leaving 11 bases between them. Germline assignment: CDR1 DFQATT and CDR2 SNEGSKA (reference sequence). The CDR3 DNA is TGCAGTGGCCACAGGGAGGCTTTCTTT. Its protein product is CSGHREAFF.

The gene calls are TRBV29-1 and TRBJ2-3; D possibly corresponds to TRBD2 (5 bases). The germline V gene encodes CDR1 SQVTM and CDR2 ANQGSEA. The V gene lost 4 bases and the J gene lost 2 bases, with 7 bases spanning the gap. The CDR3 length is 12 residues. CDR3 loop: CSVVGNTDTQYF. CDR3 coding DNA: TGCAGCGTTGTCGGGAACACAGATACGCAGTATTTT.